The 29 T cell receptor beta chains below all came from one sample that was sequenced in a study of blood T cell repertoires in COVID-19. The table came from immunoSEQ multiplex PCR; TCRdb's copy has only in-frame clones and leaves some out. This sample has some 140,000 clones; about three quarters occur once, and the top ten carry 10% to 15%. The sample comprised peripheral blood. These receptors all stem from an elderly man with acute or convalescent COVID-19.

The genes are TRBV10-1 and TRBJ1-3; TRBD1 agrees at 8 bases. Germline CDR1 and CDR2: WNHNN and SYGVQD (reference sequence). The CDR3 spans 14 residues. J gave up 8 bases and V 1 base, and 4 bases lay outside the gene matches. CDR3 nucleotide sequence: TGCGCCAGCAGTGAGTGGACAGGGCTGTACACCATATATTTT. This sequence encodes CASSEWTGLYTIYF.

This clone was detected once. This sequence joins TRBV28 and TRBJ1-1; possibly TRBD1 for D (5 bases). Germline CDR1 is MDHEN and CDR2 is SYDVKM. V dropped 2 bases and J dropped 0 bases, with 22 bases sitting between them. CDR3 length: 19 residues. In DNA form, the CDR3 reads TGTGCCAGCAGTTTAAGGGCCTTTAGCAGGGTGGCTATGAACACTGAAGCTTTCTTT. Translated, it gives CASSLRAFSRVAMNTEAFF.

The rearrangement uses TRBV5-4 and TRBJ2-5, with 9 bases aligning to TRBD2. V was pared by 4 bases and J by 5 bases, with 15 bases of the junction left unmatched. The germline CDR1 and CDR2 sequences are SGHNT and YYREEE (reference sequence). CDR3 length: 17 residues. The CDR3 loop is CASSDIDRGGETETQYF. The CDR3 DNA follows: TGTGCCAGCAGCGATATAGATCGCGGGGGGGAGACGGAGACCCAGTACTTC.

The chain combines TRBV15 with TRBJ2-4, with D perhaps TRBD1 (5 bases). Trimming cost V 3 bases and J 1 base, with 13 bases left between them. The V gene's germline CDR1 is LNHNV and CDR2 YYDKDF (reference sequence). The CDR3 runs 16 residues. The CDR3, as DNA: TGTGCCACCAGCAGTCTCAGGGTGGAGGCCAAAAACATTCAGTACTTC. This encodes CATSSLRVEAKNIQYF. The full variable domain, rest sourced from reference TRBV15 and TRBJ2-4, is DAMVIQNPRYQVTQFGKPVTLSCSQTLNHNVMYWYQQKSSQAPKLLFHYYDKDFNNEADTPDNFQSRRPNTSFCFLDIRSPGLGDTAMYLCATSSLRVEAKNIQYFGAGTRLSVL.

The genes are TRBV4-1 and TRBJ1-1; 7 nucleotides match TRBD1. The V gene's germline CDR1 is MGHRA and CDR2 YSYEKL. V lost 5 bases, J lost 7 bases, and 10 bases stayed unmatched. The CDR3 is 14 residues long. In DNA form, the CDR3 reads TGCGCCAGCAGCGACCCCCGGGGACAGATTGAAGCTTTCTTT. This gives the protein CASSDPRGQIEAFF.

V and J are TRBV4-2 and TRBJ2-7; 9 bases are shared with TRBD2. CDR1 LGHNA and CDR2 YNFKEQ come from the germline V gene. Trimming took 3 bases from V and 1 from J; bases not matched to a gene: 4. The CDR3 totals 15 residues. CDR3 in DNA: TGTGCCAGCAGCCAGAGACTAGCGGCATCCTACGAGCAGTACTTC. Protein: CASSQRLAASYEQYF.

The V and J genes are TRBV24-1 and TRBJ2-5, with 9 nucleotides matching TRBD1. CDR3 length: 16 residues. In germline, CDR1 is KGHDR, CDR2 SFDVKD. V dropped 2 bases and J dropped 5; count of bases not matched to a gene: 8. CDR3 sequence reads: CATSDSRDRVRETQYF. The CDR3 coding sequence is TGTGCCACCAGTGATTCCCGGGACAGGGTAAGGGAGACCCAGTACTTC.

The rearrangement joins TRBV7-9 to TRBJ2-7; maybe TRBD2 (6 bases). With 5 bases removed from V and 4 bases from J, the gap between germline ends came to 9 bases. The CDR3 runs to 12 residues. Germline CDR1 and CDR2: SEHNR and FQNEAQ (reference sequence). The CDR3 nucleotides are TGTGCCAGCAGCACTAGCTGGTACGAGCAGTACTTC. It codes for CASSTSWYEQYF. The full variable domain, in which reference TRBV7-9 and TRBJ2-7 provide the parts outside the CDR3, is DTGVSQNPRHKITKRGQNVTFRCDPISEHNRLYWYRQTLGQGPEFLTYFQNEAQLEKSRLLSDRFSAERPKGSFSTLEIQRTEQGDSAMYLCASSTSWYEQYFGPGTRLTVT.

This clone came up a few times. The V and J genes are TRBV12-5 and TRBJ1-1, with TRBD1 matching over 7 bases. Unmatched junction bases numbered 7, after V lost 6 bases and J lost 0 bases. The CDR3 sequence is 15 residues long. Germline values: CDR1 LGHNT, CDR2 FRNRAP. This CDR3 is CASGWTGFLNTEAFF. The CDR3, as DNA: TGTGCTAGTGGGTGGACAGGATTTCTGAACACTGAAGCTTTCTTT. The full variable domain, completed using reference TRBV12-5 and TRBJ1-1, is DARVTQTPRHKVTEMGQEVTMRCQPILGHNTVFWYRQTMMQGLELLAYFRNRAPLDDSGMPKDRFSAEMPDATLATLKIQPSEPRDSAVYFCASGWTGFLNTEAFFGQGTRLTVV.

The chain employs TRBV29-1 and TRBJ1-1; D perhaps matches TRBD1 (6 bases). Germline V gene sequence: CDR1 SQVTM, CDR2 ANQGSEA. CDR3 length equals 14 residues. Between the trimmed V and J ends, which lost 7 bases and 3 bases, there was a span of 18 bases. DNA of the CDR3: TGCAGCGGTGGTGGTGGGAGGGGGGACACTGAAGCTTTCTTT. Residues: CSGGGGRGDTEAFF.

This rearrangement joins TRBV19 to TRBJ1-6; D remains unclear. Trimming took 9 bases from V and 0 from J, leaving 12 bases between them. The CDR3 is made up of 15 amino acids. Germline V gene lookup returns CDR1 LNHDA and CDR2 SQIVND (reference sequence). The CDR3 is CASRTGSSYNSPLHF. The CDR3, as DNA: TGTGCCAGCCGGACTGGGAGCTCCTATAATTCACCCCTCCACTTT.

The V and J genes are TRBV27 and TRBJ2-2; TRBD1 matches 7 bases. The germline CDR1 and CDR2 sequences are MNHEY and SMNVEV (reference sequence). The CDR3 runs 13 residues. V lost 8 bases and J lost 2; bases outside the gene matches: 2. The CDR3, as DNA: TGTGCCAGCCACAGGGGAAACACCGGGGAGCTGTTTTTT. Protein sequence: CASHRGNTGELFF.

J is TRBJ1-4 and V is TRBV6-2 or TRBV6-3; weak D call: TRBD1 (5 bases). Trimming took 5 bases from V and 12 from J, leaving 19 bases between them. Per the germline V gene, CDR1 is MNHEY and CDR2 is SVGEGT. The CDR3 contains 14 residues. CDR3 protein: CASSLFQGGAELFF. The DNA for the CDR3 is TGTGCCAGCAGTCTTTTTCAGGGAGGAGCGGAACTGTTTTTT.

The gene calls are TRBV6-1 and TRBJ1-2, with 9 nucleotides matching TRBD1. Germline CDR1 reads MNHNS; CDR2 reads SASEGT. CDR3 length: 15 amino acids. With 3 bases clipped from V and 4 bases from J, the junction kept 6 bases outside the gene matches. This chain's CDR3 is CASSDPGQGGYGYTF. The CDR3 bases are TGTGCCAGCAGTGACCCGGGACAGGGCGGCTATGGCTACACCTTC.

A single count supports this clone. The chain uses TRBV7-3 and TRBJ2-2, with 8 bases fitting TRBD2. This CDR3 is 16 amino acids long. CDR1 and CDR2 (germline): SGHTA, FQGTGA. The ends lost 5 bases at V and 1 base at J; junction bases unmatched: 6. Here the CDR3 reads CASSDGLAGNTGELFF. The CDR3 DNA is TGTGCCAGCAGCGACGGGCTAGCGGGGAACACCGGGGAGCTGTTTTTT.

The V gene is TRBV20-1, the J gene TRBJ1-2; D unresolved. CDR1 and CDR2 (germline): DFQATT, SNEGSKA (reference sequence). The length of the CDR3 is 11 residues. Trimming took off 7 bases at V and 1 base at J, with 7 bases between the two ends. CDR3 region: CSGQDNYGYTF. CDR3 DNA: TGCAGTGGGCAGGATAACTATGGCTACACCTTC.

This chain connects TRBV4-2 to TRBJ2-5, with 9 nucleotides matching TRBD2. Germline values: CDR1 LGHNA, CDR2 YNFKEQ. V gave up 0 bases and J gave up 6 bases; unmatched junction bases: 11. The CDR3 spans 17 residues. Written as DNA, the CDR3 is TGTGCCAGCAGCCAAGACTTGGCGGGGGGGCTTGTGCAGACCCAGTACTTC. It translates to CASSQDLAGGLVQTQYF.

This clone appeared a single time. The chain recombines TRBV28 with TRBJ2-7; D may be TRBD2 (7 bases). Trimming shortened V by 7 bases and J by 3 bases, and 13 bases separated the two germline ends. This CDR3 is built from 13 residues. Germline values: CDR1 MDHEN, CDR2 SYDVKM. The DNA for the CDR3 is TGTGCCAGCACCGGGGGAGGGGGCTACGAGCAGTACTTC. This codes for CASTGGGGYEQYF.

The chain couples TRBV9 to TRBJ1-1, with no clear D. With 4 bases removed from V and 1 base from J, the gap between germline ends came to 11 bases. The V gene's germline CDR1 is SGDLS and CDR2 YYNGEE. The CDR3 covers 14 residues. The CDR3 DNA sequence: TGTGCCAGCAGCCTTAGCTTGGGGAACACTGAAGCTTTCTTT. Residues: CASSLSLGNTEAFF. Using reference TRBV9 and TRBJ1-1 for the parts outside the CDR3, the full variable domain is DSGVTQTPKHLITATGQRVTLRCSPRSGDLSVYWYQQSLDQGLQFLIQYYNGEERAKGNILERFSAQQFPDLHSELNLSSLELGDSALYFCASSLSLGNTEAFFGQGTRLTVV.

The chain employs TRBV19 and TRBJ1-5, with a weak D call TRBD1 (5 bases). Trimming left V 3 bases short and J 4 bases short, with 13 bases between. CDR1 and CDR2 from the germline V gene are LNHDA and SQIVND (reference sequence). The CDR3 covers 15 residues. DNA for the CDR3: TGTGCCAGTAGTATCAGCGGGGCCGGGAATCAGCCCCAGCATTTT. It is translated as CASSISGAGNQPQHF.

The CDR3 bases are TGTGCCAGCAGCCGGGACAGGGGGAATGAGCAGTTCTTC. The encoded protein is CASSRDRGNEQFF. The chain uses TRBV2 and TRBJ2-1, with 11 positions matching TRBD1. V was clipped by 6 bases and J by 7 bases; unmatched bases: 2. The CDR3 covers 13 residues. The V gene's germline CDR1 is SNHLY and CDR2 FYNNEI.

This clone is medium-sized in the sample. The J gene is TRBJ2-1, the V gene TRBV19, with D possibly matching TRBD2 (6 bases). With 5 bases removed from V and 5 bases from J, the gap between germline ends came to 13 bases. This CDR3 comprises 14 residues. CDR1 is LNHDA and CDR2 is SQIVND in the germline V gene (reference sequence). CDR3 bases: TGTGCCAGTAGTCTCCCTAGCGCCGACAATGAGCAGTTCTTC. Translating it yields CASSLPSADNEQFF.

This clone was recorded a few times. The chain carries TRBV5-1 and TRBJ2-7; 7 nucleotides agree with TRBD1. Germline CDR1 SGHRS, CDR2 YFSETQ. The CDR3 runs 13 residues. V shed 6 bases, J shed 1 base, and the junction held 4 bases outside the gene matches. In nucleotides, the CDR3 is TGCGCCAGCACGGGGACAGCTTCCTACGAGCAGTACTTC. Protein sequence: CASTGTASYEQYF. Full variable domain (rest looked up from reference TRBV5-1 and TRBJ2-7): KAGVTQTPRYLIKTRGQQVTLSCSPISGHRSVSWYQQTPGQGLQFLFEYFSETQRNKGNFPGRFSGRQFSNSRSEMNVSTLELGDSALYLCASTGTASYEQYFGPGTRLTVT.

V gene TRBV19 combines with J gene TRBJ1-2; TRBD1 is a possible D gene (5 bases). This CDR3 contains 21 residues. Trimming removed 1 base from V and 4 bases from J, with 31 bases in between. The germline gives CDR1 LNHDA, CDR2 SQIVND (reference sequence). The CDR3 loop reads CASSIGRQSGSGSGYFYGYTF. The CDR3 nucleotides are TGTGCCAGTAGTATAGGGAGACAGTCCGGGAGCGGTTCGGGTTACTTCTATGGCTACACCTTC.

The chain employs TRBV4-3 and TRBJ1-2; 7 bases align to TRBD1. This CDR3 region has 13 residues. With V trimmed by 3 bases and J by 7 bases, 5 bases remained unmatched. Looked up from germline, CDR1 is LGHNA and CDR2 is YSLEER. The CDR3 nucleotides read TGCGCCAGCAGCCATCTAGACAGGGCTGGCTACACCTTC. Amino acids: CASSHLDRAGYTF.

The chain is built from TRBV7-2 and TRBJ1-6; TRBD1 is a possible D gene (5 bases). The germline V and J ends were trimmed by 0 bases and 9 bases, with 18 bases remaining between them. The CDR3 length is 17 residues. Germline V gene sequence: CDR1 SGHTA, CDR2 FQGNSA. The CDR3 sequence is CASSLAYVGRASSPLHF. The CDR3 region has the DNA TGTGCCAGCAGCTTAGCTTATGTAGGCAGGGCCTCTTCACCCCTCCACTTT.

This clone was found once. This rearrangement joins TRBV7-8 to TRBJ2-6, with 8 bases matching TRBD1. Germline CDR1 is SGHVS and CDR2 is FQNEAQ. This CDR3 comprises 15 residues. V dropped 6 bases and J dropped 4; count of bases not matched to a gene: 5. CDR3 sequence: CASSQGAYGANVLTF. The CDR3 nucleotides are TGTGCCAGCAGTCAGGGGGCGTACGGGGCCAACGTCCTGACTTTC.

The V gene is TRBV5-1, the J gene TRBJ1-1; D is ambiguous. Germline values: CDR1 SGHRS, CDR2 YFSETQ. The CDR3 has 14 amino acids. The V gene lost 2 bases and the J gene lost 3 bases, with 11 bases spanning the gap. The CDR3 is CASSLDDQDTEAFF. CDR3 in DNA: TGCGCCAGCAGCTTAGACGACCAGGACACTGAAGCTTTCTTT.

The J gene is TRBJ1-1, the V gene TRBV7-8; unclear D gene. Germline-derived CDR1 and CDR2 are SGHVS and FQNEAQ. The V end was cut by 1 base, the J end by 1 base, with 10 bases between. The CDR3 is 15 amino acids. Written as DNA, the CDR3 is TGTGCCAGCAGCTTAGAGCCAGGTAGGAACACTGAAGCTTTCTTT. Protein: CASSLEPGRNTEAFF.